This TCR beta chain was profiled in a study of metastatic and nonmetastatic thyroid tumors. Among the patients, none had received any treatment before thyroid surgery. This clone has ten or more counts. V shed 0 bases, J shed 1 base, and the junction held 3 bases outside the gene matches. Germline V gives CDR1 MNHEY, CDR2 SVGAGI. CDR3 length: 15 amino acids. TCRdb reprocessed the PCR reads via MiXCR. In the table there are tens of thousands of clones, about 10% of which are singletons. V is TRBV6-5 and J is TRBJ2-7; 7 nucleotides line up with TRBD2. Sequencing was carried out using blood. This clonotype was obtained from a female donor with papillary thyroid cancer or a benign thyroid nodule (not recorded which). Some clones in this sample may be carry-over from other donors' samples. The CDR3 region is CASSYSGGWSYEQYF. For the CDR3, the DNA is TGTGCCAGCAGTTACTCGGGGGGGTGGTCCTACGAGCAGTACTTC.